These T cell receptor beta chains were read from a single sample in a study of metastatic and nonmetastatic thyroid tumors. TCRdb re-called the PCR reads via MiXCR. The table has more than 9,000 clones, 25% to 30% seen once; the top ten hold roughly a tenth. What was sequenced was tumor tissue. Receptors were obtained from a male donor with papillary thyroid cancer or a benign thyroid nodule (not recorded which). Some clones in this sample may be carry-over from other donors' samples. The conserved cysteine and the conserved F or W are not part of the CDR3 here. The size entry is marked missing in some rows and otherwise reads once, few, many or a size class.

cdr3_aa: ASSDPYEQY; clone_size: -; v_call: TRBV12-3/TRBV12-4; cdr3_length: 9
cdr3_aa: SATRAEGNTIY; clone_size: few; v_call: TRBV20-1; cdr3_length: 11
cdr3_aa: ASSFLAGRETQY; clone_size: many; v_call: TRBV27; cdr3_length: 12
cdr3_aa: SASRQGRGSPLH; clone_size: medium-sized; v_call: TRBV20-1; cdr3_length: 12
cdr3_aa: ASSWGQGTGELF; clone_size: -; v_call: TRBV12-3/TRBV12-4; cdr3_length: 12
cdr3_aa: ASSGTGGRQPQH; clone_size: -; v_call: TRBV6-1; cdr3_length: 12
cdr3_aa: ASSLYGQGSGYT; clone_size: medium-sized; v_call: TRBV12-3/TRBV12-4; cdr3_length: 12
cdr3_aa: SARDPGTGAYGYT; clone_size: medium-sized; v_call: TRBV20-1; cdr3_length: 13
cdr3_aa: ASSPPTGSNTEAF; clone_size: medium-sized; v_call: TRBV7-9; cdr3_length: 13
cdr3_aa: ATSDSPLASAYNEQF; clone_size: -; v_call: TRBV24-1; cdr3_length: 15
cdr3_aa: ASSANKAVQETQY; clone_size: many; v_call: TRBV4-1; cdr3_length: 13
cdr3_aa: ASSLAANTEAF; clone_size: few; v_call: TRBV28; cdr3_length: 11
cdr3_aa: ASGTGSYGYT; clone_size: medium-sized; v_call: TRBV11-1; cdr3_length: 10
cdr3_aa: ASSESPEQF; clone_size: -; v_call: TRBV2; cdr3_length: 9
cdr3_aa: ASSPGGDYTDTQY; clone_size: many; v_call: TRBV7-9; cdr3_length: 13
cdr3_aa: AISPGQGFDEQY; clone_size: few; v_call: TRBV10-3; cdr3_length: 12
cdr3_aa: ASSGQDTEAF; clone_size: medium-sized; v_call: TRBV9; cdr3_length: 10
cdr3_aa: ASRTGGSETQY; clone_size: many; v_call: TRBV19; cdr3_length: 11
cdr3_aa: ASSLGDIYNEQF; clone_size: medium-sized; v_call: TRBV5-1; cdr3_length: 12
cdr3_aa: ASRSPGGSPLH; clone_size: many; v_call: TRBV4-1; cdr3_length: 11
cdr3_aa: ASTTYESETQY; clone_size: medium-sized; v_call: TRBV7-2; cdr3_length: 11
cdr3_aa: ASSLGRSSSEQY; clone_size: -; v_call: TRBV13; cdr3_length: 12
cdr3_aa: SASQGAHGYT; clone_size: medium-sized; v_call: TRBV20-1; cdr3_length: 10
cdr3_aa: ASSLPVEETQY; clone_size: many; v_call: TRBV6-1; cdr3_length: 11
cdr3_aa: AWRTGDNQPQH; clone_size: -; v_call: TRBV30; cdr3_length: 11
cdr3_aa: ASSLQADSGNTIY; clone_size: medium-sized; v_call: TRBV7-6; cdr3_length: 13
cdr3_aa: ASSPRQVAWTGELF; clone_size: -; v_call: TRBV7-6; cdr3_length: 14
cdr3_aa: ASSPRTGDPRY; clone_size: few; v_call: TRBV4-1; cdr3_length: 11
cdr3_aa: ASSIRLAGGPTDTQY; clone_size: many; v_call: TRBV5-4; cdr3_length: 15
cdr3_aa: SARDFSYNEQF; clone_size: many; v_call: TRBV20-1; cdr3_length: 11
cdr3_aa: ASSYADNEQF; clone_size: few; v_call: TRBV6-2/TRBV6-3; cdr3_length: 10
cdr3_aa: ASTGTGLSCGELF; clone_size: once; v_call: TRBV7-2; cdr3_length: 13
cdr3_aa: ASSPRDRTYEQY; clone_size: -; v_call: TRBV18; cdr3_length: 12
cdr3_aa: ASSPRPSTSYNEQF; clone_size: -; v_call: TRBV11-2; cdr3_length: 14
cdr3_aa: SASGAGLYYNEQF; clone_size: -; v_call: TRBV20-1; cdr3_length: 13
cdr3_aa: ASSYGGQGGGQPQH; clone_size: many; v_call: TRBV18; cdr3_length: 14
cdr3_aa: ASSQMGDLSGNTIY; clone_size: many; v_call: TRBV4-1; cdr3_length: 14
cdr3_aa: ASSEPGQGGEQY; clone_size: -; v_call: TRBV6-1; cdr3_length: 12
cdr3_aa: ASTLGNQPQH; clone_size: medium-sized; v_call: TRBV6-1; cdr3_length: 10
cdr3_aa: ASKPQWIEVGEQY; clone_size: -; v_call: TRBV27; cdr3_length: 13
cdr3_aa: ASSVVGGGQGAGANVLT; clone_size: -; v_call: TRBV11-2; cdr3_length: 17
cdr3_aa: ASSPVGGTDTQY; clone_size: few; v_call: TRBV11-3; cdr3_length: 12
cdr3_aa: SATVSQDLGEQF; clone_size: -; v_call: TRBV20-1; cdr3_length: 12
cdr3_aa: ASSVRGNTGELF; clone_size: medium-sized; v_call: TRBV2; cdr3_length: 12
cdr3_aa: ASSALAAIQGGYT; clone_size: -; v_call: TRBV9; cdr3_length: 13
cdr3_aa: ASSTSYRLHEQY; clone_size: few; v_call: TRBV27; cdr3_length: 12
cdr3_aa: ASSQWTRTEAF; clone_size: -; v_call: TRBV7-9; cdr3_length: 11
cdr3_aa: ASSITENQPQH; clone_size: few; v_call: TRBV27; cdr3_length: 11
cdr3_aa: ASSTRDGTNSPLH; clone_size: -; v_call: TRBV27; cdr3_length: 13
cdr3_aa: ASSQDQHTGGDYYEQY; clone_size: -; v_call: TRBV4-1; cdr3_length: 16
cdr3_aa: ASSEMGEPYEQY; clone_size: few; v_call: TRBV10-1; cdr3_length: 12
cdr3_aa: ASSLEATGNINYGYT; clone_size: medium-sized; v_call: TRBV7-6; cdr3_length: 15
cdr3_aa: ASSPPRLAGVSVNYEQY; clone_size: -; v_call: TRBV2; cdr3_length: 17
cdr3_aa: ASSVREKLF; clone_size: many; v_call: TRBV2; cdr3_length: 9
cdr3_aa: SAYRGPGTEAF; clone_size: medium-sized; v_call: TRBV20-1; cdr3_length: 11
cdr3_aa: ASSLTGTFTYEQC; clone_size: -; v_call: TRBV28; cdr3_length: 13
cdr3_aa: ASRGLAGAIKQY; clone_size: medium-sized; v_call: TRBV28; cdr3_length: 12
cdr3_aa: SARSGQGAGYENTEAF; clone_size: -; v_call: TRBV20-1; cdr3_length: 16
cdr3_aa: ASSQDLRQNTGELF; clone_size: -; v_call: TRBV4-3; cdr3_length: 14
cdr3_aa: ASTPGTRSYNEQF; clone_size: -; v_call: TRBV28; cdr3_length: 13